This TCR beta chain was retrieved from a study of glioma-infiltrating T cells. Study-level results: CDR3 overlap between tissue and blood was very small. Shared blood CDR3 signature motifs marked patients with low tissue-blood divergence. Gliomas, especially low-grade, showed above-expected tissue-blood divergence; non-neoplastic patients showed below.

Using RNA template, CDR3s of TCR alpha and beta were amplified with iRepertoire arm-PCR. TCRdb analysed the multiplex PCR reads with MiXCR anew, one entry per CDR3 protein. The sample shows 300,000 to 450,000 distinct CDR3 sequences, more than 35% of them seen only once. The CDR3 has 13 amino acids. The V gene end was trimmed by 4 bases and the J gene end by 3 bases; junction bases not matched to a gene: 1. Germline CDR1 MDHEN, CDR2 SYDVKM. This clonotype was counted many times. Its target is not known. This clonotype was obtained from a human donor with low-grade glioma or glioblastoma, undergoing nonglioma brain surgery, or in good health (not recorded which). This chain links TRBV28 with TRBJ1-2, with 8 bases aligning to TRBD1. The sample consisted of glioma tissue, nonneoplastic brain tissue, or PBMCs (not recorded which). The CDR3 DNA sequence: TGTGCCAGCAGTTCGGGACAGGACTATGGCTACACCTTC. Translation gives CASSSGQDYGYTF.